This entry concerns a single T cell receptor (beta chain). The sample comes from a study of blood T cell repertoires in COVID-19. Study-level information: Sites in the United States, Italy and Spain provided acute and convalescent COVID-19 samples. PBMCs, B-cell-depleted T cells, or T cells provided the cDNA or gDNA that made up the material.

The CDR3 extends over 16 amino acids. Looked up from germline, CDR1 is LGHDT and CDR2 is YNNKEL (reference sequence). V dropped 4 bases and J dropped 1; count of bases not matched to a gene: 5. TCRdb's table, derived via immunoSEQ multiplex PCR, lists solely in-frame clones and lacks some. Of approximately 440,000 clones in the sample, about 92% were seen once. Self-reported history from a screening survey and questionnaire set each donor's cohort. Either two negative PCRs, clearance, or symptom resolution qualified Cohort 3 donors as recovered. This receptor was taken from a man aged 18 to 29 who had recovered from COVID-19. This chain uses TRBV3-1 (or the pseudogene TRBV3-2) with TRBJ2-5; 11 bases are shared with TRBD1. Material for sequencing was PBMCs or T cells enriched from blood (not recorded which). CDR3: CASSLRGQGAQETQYF. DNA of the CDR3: TGTGCCAGCAGCCTTCGCGGACAGGGGGCCCAAGAGACCCAGTACTTC.